Below are 12 T cell receptor beta chains sequenced from a single sample in a study of early T cells in non-severe SARS-CoV-2 infection. Using its own MiXCR run on the 5' RACE reads, TCRdb lists one record per CDR3 protein. The repertoire includes 45,000 to 50,000 distinct CDR3 sequences, around 6.9% of them detected once, and about 2.8% sits in the top ten. The starting material was whole blood, obtained at baseline. These receptors came from an adult who was a healthcare worker with PCR-confirmed SARS-CoV-2 infection or an uninfected control (not recorded which).

At least ten counts were recorded for this clonotype. The chain is built from TRBV7-9 and TRBJ1-6; 8 nucleotides agree with TRBD1. The trim removed 3 bases at V and 7 bases at J, leaving 2 bases unmatched. The CDR3 covers 14 residues. Germline loops: CDR1 SEHNR, CDR2 FQNEAQ (reference sequence). The CDR3 sequence: CASSFRQGNSPLHF. The CDR3 DNA sequence: TGTGCCAGCAGCTTTCGACAGGGGAATTCACCCCTCCACTTT.

In this sample, this clonotype turned up a few times. The V gene is TRBV29-1, the J gene TRBJ1-5; D not resolved. There are 14 residues in the CDR3. Trimming pared 2 bases from V and 5 bases from J, leaving 13 bases between. Germline V gene lookup returns CDR1 SQVTM and CDR2 ANQGSEA. The CDR3 DNA reads as TGCAGCGTTGAATCGGGCAGTGGAGATCAGCCCCAGCATTTT. This encodes CSVESGSGDQPQHF. The full variable domain, in which reference TRBV29-1 and TRBJ1-5 provide the parts outside the CDR3, is SAVISQKPSRDICQRGTSLTIQCQVDSQVTMMFWYRQQPGQSLTLIATANQGSEATYESGFVIDKFPISRPNLTFSTLTVSNMSPEDSSIYLCSVESGSGDQPQHFGDGTRLSIL.

This rearrangement joins TRBV5-1 to TRBJ2-7; D possibly corresponds to TRBD1 (5 bases). V gave up 3 bases and J gave up 4 bases, with 8 bases separating them. The CDR3 is 12 amino acids. Germline V CDR1 and CDR2: SGHRS, YFSETQ. This CDR3 is CASSSKGYEQYF. CDR3 nucleotides: TGCGCCAGCAGCTCTAAGGGGTACGAGCAGTACTTC. The complete variable domain, with remaining parts taken from reference TRBV5-1 and TRBJ2-7, reads KAGVTQTPRYLIKTRGQQVTLSCSPISGHRSVSWYQQTPGQGLQFLFEYFSETQRNKGNFPGRFSGRQFSNSRSEMNVSTLELGDSALYLCASSSKGYEQYFGPGTRLTVT.

This clonotype was seen many times. The V gene is TRBV12-3 or TRBV12-4, the J gene TRBJ1-1; D unclear. There are 13 residues in the CDR3. The V end was cut by 3 bases, the J end by 2 bases, with 7 bases between. The DNA for the CDR3 is TGTGCCAGCAGTTTCTCGGCAAACACTGAAGCTTTCTTT. Protein product: CASSFSANTEAFF.

In this sample, this clonotype turned up many times. The V call is TRBV4-1, the J call TRBJ1-1; 12 nucleotides match TRBD1. The CDR3 consists of 16 residues. From germline, CDR1 is MGHRA and CDR2 YSYEKL. J lost 0 bases, V lost 4 bases, and 3 bases had no gene match. The CDR3 DNA is TGCGCCAGCAGCCCGGGACAGGGGGCGATGAACACTGAAGCTTTCTTT. It translates to CASSPGQGAMNTEAFF.

The V gene is TRBV20-1, the J gene TRBJ2-7, with D perhaps TRBD1 or TRBD2 (5 bases each). Germline values: CDR1 DFQATT, CDR2 SNEGSKA (reference sequence). Deletions cut 3 bases from V and 3 bases from J, with 18 bases between. CDR3 length: 15 amino acids. This CDR3 is CSASGPEGHFYEQYF. As DNA, the CDR3 is TGCAGTGCTAGTGGGCCCGAGGGGCACTTCTACGAGCAGTACTTC.

This clonotype has at least ten counts. The chain recombines TRBV5-4 with TRBJ2-1, with D unclear. The CDR3 has 13 residues. The V end was cut by 5 bases, the J end by 1 base, with 7 bases between. Per the germline V gene, CDR1 is SGHNT and CDR2 is YYREEE (reference sequence). In DNA, the CDR3 is TGTGCCAGCAGGGTGGATTCCTACAATGAGCAGTTCTTC. Amino acids: CASRVDSYNEQFF.

This clonotype was recorded at least ten times. The chain couples TRBV28 to TRBJ2-7; the D gene is possibly TRBD1 (6 bases). CDR3 length equals 14 residues. V was shortened by 6 bases and J by 1 base, with 13 bases between the two germline ends. Per germline, CDR1 MDHEN and CDR2 SYDVKM. For the CDR3, the DNA is TGTGCCAGCAGACCCGTGAGGGGGTCCTACGAGCAGTACTTC. Amino acids: CASRPVRGSYEQYF.

This clonotype was counted ten times or more. This chain uses TRBV7-9 with TRBJ2-2, with D unclear. The germline V and J ends were trimmed by 5 bases and 0 bases, with 10 bases remaining between them. The CDR3 is 15 amino acids. The germline CDR1 and CDR2 sequences are SEHNR and FQNEAQ (reference sequence). The chain's CDR3 is CASSPSNPNTGELFF. CDR3 DNA sequence: TGTGCCAGCAGCCCCTCGAATCCGAACACCGGGGAGCTGTTTTTT.

Ten or more counts support this clonotype. The chain is built from TRBV9 and TRBJ2-2; 10 bases fit TRBD1. The CDR3 runs 15 residues. CDR1 and CDR2 (germline): SGDLS, YYNGEE. The junction had 1 base not matched to a gene; V was cut back by 0 bases and J by 5 bases. This CDR3 is CASSVGQGATGELFF. The DNA of the CDR3 is TGTGCCAGCAGCGTAGGACAGGGGGCTACCGGGGAGCTGTTTTTT.

This clonotype was seen a few times. The rearrangement uses TRBV6-2 or TRBV6-3 and TRBJ2-7; D is undetermined. The CDR3 loop spans 12 amino acids. The V gene's germline CDR1 is MNHEY and CDR2 SVGEGT. With 2 bases removed from V and 6 bases from J, the gap between germline ends came to 8 bases. The DNA of the CDR3 is TGTGCCAGCAGTTACATCGGACGCGAGCAGTACTTC. Amino acids: CASSYIGREQYF.

This clonotype showed up many times. This chain joins TRBV7-9 and TRBJ1-1; D call uncertain. V lost 1 base to trimming and J lost 1 base, with 7 bases between them. The CDR3 spans 14 residues. Germline V CDR1 and CDR2: SEHNR, FQNEAQ (reference sequence). The CDR3 coding sequence is TGTGCCAGCAGCTTAGGGGGTTCGAACACTGAAGCTTTCTTT. It encodes CASSLGGSNTEAFF. Together with reference TRBV7-9 and TRBJ1-1, the CDR3 gives the full variable domain: DTGVSQNPRHKITKRGQNVTFRCDPISEHNRLYWYRQTLGQGPEFLTYFQNEAQLEKSRLLSDRFSAERPKGSFSTLEIQRTEQGDSAMYLCASSLGGSNTEAFFGQGTRLTVV.